This record covers a single T cell receptor beta chain. The sample originates from a study of T cells in Graves' hyperthyroidism and ophthalmopathy. From RNA transcripts, TCR beta CDR3 regions were amplified. An initial round of RT-PCR targeting the TCR CDR3 relied on the HTBI primer set. MiXCR, run by TCRdb on the multiplex PCR reads, gives a single entry per CDR3 protein. The data hold some 460,000 distinct CDR3 sequences, with approximately 14% observed a single time. Sequenced: blood. The clonotype originates from a woman aged 18-29 years with Graves' hyperthyroidism.

CDR3 sequence: CASSEAGPPDTQYF. CDR3 coding DNA: TGTGCCAGCAGCGAGGCGGGACCCCCAGATACGCAGTATTTT. The V and J genes are TRBV7-3 and TRBJ2-3; weak D call: TRBD2 (6 bases). Looked up from germline, CDR1 is SGHTA and CDR2 is FQGTGA. The CDR3 sequence is 14 residues long. V shed 5 bases and J shed 4 bases, with 13 bases lying between them.